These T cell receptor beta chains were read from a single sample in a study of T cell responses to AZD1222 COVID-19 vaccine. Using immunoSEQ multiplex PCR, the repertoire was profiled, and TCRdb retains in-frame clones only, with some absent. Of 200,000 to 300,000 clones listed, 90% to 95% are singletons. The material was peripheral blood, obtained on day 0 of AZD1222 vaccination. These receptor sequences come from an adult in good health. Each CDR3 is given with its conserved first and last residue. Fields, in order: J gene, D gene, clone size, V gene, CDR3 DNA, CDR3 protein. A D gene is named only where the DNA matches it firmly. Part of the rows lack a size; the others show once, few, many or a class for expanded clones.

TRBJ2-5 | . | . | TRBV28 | TGTGCCAGCAGTTTAAGGGGGTCGTACGGGGAGACCCAGTACTTC | CASSLRGSYGETQYF
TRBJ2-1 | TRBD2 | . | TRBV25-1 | TGTGCCAGCAGTGTTCCGGGACTAGCGAACAATGAGCAGTTCTTC | CASSVPGLANNEQFF
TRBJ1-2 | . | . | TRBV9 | TGTGCCAGCAGCGCCGACCGAGGGGTGGGTGGCTACACCTTC | CASSADRGVGGYTF
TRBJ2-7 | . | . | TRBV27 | TGTGCCAGCAGTTTACGGGGCGCCTACGAGCAGTACTTC | CASSLRGAYEQYF
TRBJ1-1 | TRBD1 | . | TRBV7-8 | TGTGCCAGCAGCCCCGGGACAGGGACAACGGTCGCTTTCTTT | CASSPGTGTTVAFF
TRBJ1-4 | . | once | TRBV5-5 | TGTGCCAGCCTCCCCGGACGGACAACTAATGAAAAACTGTTTTTT | CASLPGRTTNEKLFF
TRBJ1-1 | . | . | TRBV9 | TGTGCCAGCAGCGAACCGCAGGGAGGGAGAACTGAAGCTTTCTTT | CASSEPQGGRTEAFF
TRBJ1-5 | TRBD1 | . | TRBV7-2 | TGTGCCAGCAGCGGGACAGGGCGGAGCAATCAGCCCCAGCATTTT | CASSGTGRSNQPQHF
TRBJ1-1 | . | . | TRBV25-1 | TGTGCCAGCACCAGGTTGGGGGGCACTGAAGCTTTCTTT | CASTRLGGTEAFF
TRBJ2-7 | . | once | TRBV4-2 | TGTGCCAGCAGCCAAGATTACCCCCCGGGTAGCGTATCCTACGAGCAGTACTTC | CASSQDYPPGSVSYEQYF
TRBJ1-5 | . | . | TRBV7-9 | TGTGCCAGCAGCTTCGAGGAGGGGGATCAGCCCCAGCATTTT | CASSFEEGDQPQHF
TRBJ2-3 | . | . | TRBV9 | TGTGCCAGCAGCGTAGGCGGTGCAGATACGCAGTATTTT | CASSVGGADTQYF